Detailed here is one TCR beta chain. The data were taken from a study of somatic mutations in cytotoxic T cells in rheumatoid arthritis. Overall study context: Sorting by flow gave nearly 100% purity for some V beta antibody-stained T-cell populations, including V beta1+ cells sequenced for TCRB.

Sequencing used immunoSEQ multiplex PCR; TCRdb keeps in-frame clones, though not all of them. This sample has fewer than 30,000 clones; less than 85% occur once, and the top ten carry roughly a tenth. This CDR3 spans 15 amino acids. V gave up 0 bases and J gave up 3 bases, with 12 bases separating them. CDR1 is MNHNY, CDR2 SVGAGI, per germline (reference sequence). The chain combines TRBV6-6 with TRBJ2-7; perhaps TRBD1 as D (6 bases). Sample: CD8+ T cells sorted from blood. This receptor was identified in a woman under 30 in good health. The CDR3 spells CASSYSGTSNYEQYF. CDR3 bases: TGTGCCAGCAGTTACTCGGGGACAAGTAACTACGAGCAGTACTTC.